This T cell receptor (beta chain) originates from a study of shared clonotypes between healthy human individuals. The repertoire was sequenced with immunoSEQ multiplex PCR; TCRdb's copy has only in-frame clones and lacks some. Among more than 550,000 clones listed, about 91% were seen once. V lost 3 bases, J lost 9 bases, and 12 bases lay in between. There are 13 residues in the CDR3. Germline assignment: CDR1 MGHRA and CDR2 YSYEKL. Naive CD8 cells lacked CD45RO and underwent positive selection for CCR7, leaving out terminally differentiated effector memory CD45RA+ cells. Material: naive CD8+ T cells sorted from blood. This clonotype originated in a man between 25 and 39 years old in good health. The V gene is TRBV4-1, the J gene TRBJ2-1; D not resolved. CDR3 region: CASSQARIAEQFF. The CDR3 coding sequence is TGCGCCAGCAGCCAGGCTAGAATTGCTGAGCAGTTCTTC.